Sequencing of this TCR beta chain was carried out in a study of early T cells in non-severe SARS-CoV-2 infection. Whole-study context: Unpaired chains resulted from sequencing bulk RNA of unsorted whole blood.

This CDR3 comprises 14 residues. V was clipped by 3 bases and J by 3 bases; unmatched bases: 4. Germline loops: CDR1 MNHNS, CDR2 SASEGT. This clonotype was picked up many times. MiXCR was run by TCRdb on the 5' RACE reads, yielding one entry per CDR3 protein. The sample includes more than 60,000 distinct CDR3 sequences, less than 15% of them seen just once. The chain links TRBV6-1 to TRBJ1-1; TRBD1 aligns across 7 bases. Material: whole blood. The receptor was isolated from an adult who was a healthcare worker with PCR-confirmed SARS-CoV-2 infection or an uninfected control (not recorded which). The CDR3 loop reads CASSEDRRDTEAFF. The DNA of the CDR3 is TGTGCCAGCAGTGAGGACAGGCGGGACACTGAAGCTTTCTTT.